This is a list of T cell receptor beta chains from one sample in a study of beta chain features in type 1 diabetes. Here immunoSEQ multiplex PCR was the method, and the copy in TCRdb shows in-frame clones only, minus some. The table includes around 340,000 clones, around 8% detected once. Sequenced input: central memory CD4+ T cells from blood. These receptors were collected from a woman in her late teens or twenties in good health. Each CDR3 is given with its conserved first and last residue. The D gene is left open where the match is weak. Clone size is shown for a subset of rows, as once, few, many or a class of expanded clone.

>few|.|TRBJ2-7|TRBV6-5
CASSEAMSYEQYF
TGTGCCAGCAGTGAGGCAATGTCCTACGAGCAGTACTTC
>few|TRBD2|TRBJ2-3|TRBV11-2
CASSSRGSGTGADTQYF
TGTGCCAGCAGCTCCCGGGGTAGCGGGACGGGTGCAGATACGCAGTATTTT
>.|TRBD2|TRBJ2-1|TRBV18
CASSPPPGGNEQFF
TGTGCCAGCTCACCACCCCCGGGGGGCAATGAGCAGTTCTTC
>few|.|TRBJ1-5|TRBV4-3
CASSQALGGPQHF
TGCGCCAGCAGCCAAGCCCTGGGAGGGCCCCAGCATTTT
>.|.|TRBJ2-7|TRBV19
CASSQNIETYEQYF
TGTGCCAGTAGTCAGAACATAGAGACCTACGAGCAGTACTTC
>few|.|TRBJ2-3|TRBV7-6
CASSLWSRTDTQYF
TGTGCCAGCAGCTTATGGTCTCGCACAGATACGCAGTATTTT
>.|.|TRBJ2-6|TRBV19
CASSIESGSGANVLTF
TGTGCCAGTAGTATAGAATCGGGGAGCGGGGCCAACGTCCTGACTTTC
>.|.|TRBJ2-1|TRBV5-1
CASRSTGSSYNEQFF
TGCGCCAGCAGATCAACAGGAAGCTCCTACAATGAGCAGTTCTTC
>many|TRBD1|TRBJ2-3|TRBV7-2
CASSSDRGGTDTQYF
TGTGCCAGCAGTTCCGACAGGGGAGGCACAGATACGCAGTATTTT
>few|.|TRBJ1-4|TRBV5-1
CASSLAGRGSNEKLFF
TGCGCCAGCAGCTTGGCGGGCAGGGGATCTAATGAAAAACTGTTTTTT
>.|TRBD1|TRBJ2-1|TRBV4-2
CASSQLTGGHEQFF
TGTGCCAGCAGCCAGTTGACAGGGGGGCATGAGCAGTTCTTC
>many|.|TRBJ1-3|TRBV18
CASSTGQGNTIYF
TGTGCCAGCTCAACTGGACAGGGAAACACCATATATTTT
>.|TRBD1|TRBJ1-3|TRBV5-6
CASSFDRGVGNTIYF
TGTGCCAGCAGCTTCGACAGGGGTGTAGGAAACACCATATATTTT
>few|.|TRBJ2-7|TRBV5-6
CASSLVSSLYYEQYF
TGTGCCAGCAGCTTGGTAAGCAGTCTATACTACGAGCAGTACTTC
>many|TRBD2|TRBJ2-1|TRBV7-9
CASSLRPSGTRRYNEQFF
TGTGCCAGCAGCTTAAGGCCTAGCGGGACCCGGCGTTACAATGAGCAGTTCTTC
>few|.|TRBJ1-2|TRBV6-6
CASSYTDYGYTF
TGTGCCAGCAGTTATACTGACTATGGCTACACCTTC
>few|TRBD1|TRBJ2-5|TRBV15
CATSRERQGVQETQYF
TGTGCCACCAGCAGAGAAAGACAGGGGGTACAAGAGACCCAGTACTTC
>.|.|TRBJ2-1|TRBV6-8
CASSYVLAVYNEQFF
TGTGCCAGCAGTTACGTGCTAGCTGTGTACAATGAGCAGTTCTTC
>.|.|TRBJ2-1|TRBV7-9
CASRGVSGVFYNEQFF
TGTGCCAGCAGAGGGGTTAGCGGAGTTTTCTACAATGAGCAGTTCTTC
>.|.|TRBJ2-1|TRBV4-2
CASSQKQGVDNEQFF
TGTGCCAGCAGCCAGAAACAGGGAGTCGACAATGAGCAGTTCTTC
>many|.|TRBJ2-1|TRBV4-3
CASSQDAAYNEQFF
TGCGCCAGCAGCCAAGATGCGGCCTACAATGAGCAGTTCTTC
>few|TRBD2|TRBJ2-7|TRBV7-2
CASSLVRQREGRWYF
TGTGCCAGCAGCTTAGTTCGGCAGCGGGAGGGCCGGTGGTACTTC
>few|.|TRBJ2-5|TRBV9
CASSGQGPTQYF
TGTGCCAGCAGCGGGCAGGGGCCGACCCAGTACTTC
>many|.|TRBJ2-1|TRBV18
CASSPAATGSYNEQFF
TGTGCCAGCTCACCAGCGGCAACGGGCTCCTACAATGAGCAGTTCTTC
>.|.|TRBJ1-5|TRBV9
CASSVRPNQPQHF
TGTGCCAGCAGCGTTCGGCCGAATCAGCCCCAGCATTTT
>.|.|TRBJ2-6|TRBV7-2
CASSLWTFGANVLTF
TGTGCCAGCAGCTTATGGACGTTCGGGGCCAACGTCCTGACTTTC
>.|TRBD2|TRBJ2-3|TRBV7-9
CASSLGRLAGGRDTQYF
TGTGCCAGCAGCTTAGGCAGGTTAGCGGGAGGTCGAGATACGCAGTATTTT
>few|.|TRBJ1-5|TRBV14
CASNRLLNQPQHF
TGTGCCAGCAACCGACTCCTTAATCAGCCCCAGCATTTT
>.|.|TRBJ1-1|TRBV7-9
CASSKWQTARSSEAFF
TGTGCCAGCAGCAAATGGCAGACGGCCCGCAGCTCTGAAGCTTTCTTT
>.|.|TRBJ2-2|TRBV5-6
CASSLGPSNTGELFF
TGTGCCAGCAGCTTGGGCCCGTCCAACACCGGGGAGCTGTTTTTT
>few|.|TRBJ1-2|TRBV25-1
CASSVHKTNYGYTF
TGTGCCAGCAGTGTCCATAAAACTAACTATGGCTACACCTTC
>few|.|TRBJ2-7|TRBV7-9
CASSLGVEQYF
TGTGCCAGCAGCCTGGGTGTGGAGCAGTACTTC
>few|.|TRBJ2-7|TRBV10-3
CASCPRGATYEQYF
TGTGCCAGCTGCCCTAGGGGCGCTACCTACGAGCAGTACTTC
>few|.|TRBJ2-7|TRBV4-3
CASSPLGGAGREQYF
TGCGCCAGCAGCCCATTGGGGGGGGCCGGGCGAGAGCAGTACTTC
>many|TRBD2|TRBJ2-1|TRBV4-3
CASSQDGGGWNEQFF
TGCGCCAGCAGCCAAGACGGGGGAGGGTGGAATGAGCAGTTCTTC
>few|.|TRBJ2-2|TRBV5-1
CASSLGTPNTGELFF
TGCGCCAGCAGCTTGGGAACACCTAACACCGGGGAGCTGTTTTTT
>.|.|TRBJ2-7|TRBV10-3
CASRGGIYEQYF
TGTGCCAGCAGAGGTGGAATCTACGAGCAGTACTTC